The sequence of this T cell receptor beta chain was determined in a study of early T cells in non-severe SARS-CoV-2 infection. Whole-study context: Unsorted whole-blood RNA was sequenced in bulk, leaving chains unpaired. Findings of the study overall: The matching step, a VDJdb search, favored anti-spike CD8 responses and missed private and CD4 specificities.

The V and J ends lost 0 bases and 6 bases, in that order; junction bases with no gene match: 4. This CDR3 comprises 14 residues. CDR1 is SGDLS, CDR2 YYNGEE, per germline. Unique molecular identifiers were attached to individual cDNA molecules. TCRdb analysed the 5' RACE reads with MiXCR anew, one entry per CDR3 protein. The sample consists of about 83,000 distinct CDR3 sequences, 9% to 15% of them appearing once. Comments on this clonotype: Antigen specificity is unknown.

The V and J genes are TRBV9 and TRBJ2-3; TRBD2 matches at 7 bases. Sequencing was carried out using whole blood. The sequence was obtained from an adult who was a healthcare worker with PCR-confirmed SARS-CoV-2 infection or an uninfected control (not recorded which). The chain's CDR3 is CASSVGAGTDTQYF. The CDR3 coding sequence is TGTGCCAGCAGCGTAGGAGCGGGGACCGATACGCAGTATTTT. The full variable domain, completed using reference TRBV9 and TRBJ2-3, is DSGVTQTPKHLITATGQRVTLRCSPRSGDLSVYWYQQSLDQGLQFLIQYYNGEERAKGNILERFSAQQFPDLHSELNLSSLELGDSALYFCASSVGAGTDTQYFGPGTRLTVL.